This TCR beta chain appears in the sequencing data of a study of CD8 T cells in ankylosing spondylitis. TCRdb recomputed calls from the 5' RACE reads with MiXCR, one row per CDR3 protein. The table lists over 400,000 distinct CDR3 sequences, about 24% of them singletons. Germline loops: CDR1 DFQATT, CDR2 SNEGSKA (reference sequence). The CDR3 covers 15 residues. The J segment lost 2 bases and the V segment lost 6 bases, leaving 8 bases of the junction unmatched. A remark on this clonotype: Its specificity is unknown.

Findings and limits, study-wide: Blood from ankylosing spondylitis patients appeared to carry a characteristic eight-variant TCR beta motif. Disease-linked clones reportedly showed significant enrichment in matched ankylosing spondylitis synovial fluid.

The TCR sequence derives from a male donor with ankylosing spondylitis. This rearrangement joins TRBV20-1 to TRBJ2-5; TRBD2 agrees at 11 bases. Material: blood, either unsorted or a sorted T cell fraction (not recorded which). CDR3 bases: TGCAGTGCCCCCCCTGGACTAGCGGGTCAAGAGACCCAGTACTTC. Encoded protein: CSAPPGLAGQETQYF.